Below, 22 T cell receptor beta chains from the same sample are listed, as sequenced in a study of blood T cell repertoires in COVID-19. Only in-frame clones appear in the TCRdb table, and some are missing; sequencing was by immunoSEQ multiplex PCR. The sample has approximately 210,000 clones, around 82% seen once. The sample taken for sequencing was peripheral blood. Receptors were obtained from a woman between 45 and 60 years old with acute or convalescent COVID-19.

The J gene is TRBJ2-3, the V gene TRBV19; TRBD2 agrees at 12 bases. Germline V gives CDR1 LNHDA, CDR2 SQIVND (reference sequence). The CDR3 has 15 residues. V was pared by 4 bases and J by 8 bases, with 7 bases of the junction left unmatched. The CDR3 spells CASSTPSGRAVTQYF. The DNA of the CDR3 is TGTGCCAGTAGTACTCCTAGCGGGAGGGCGGTTACGCAGTATTTT.

The chain recombines TRBV6-6 with TRBJ1-1, with D maybe TRBD1 (5 bases). V was clipped by 5 bases and J by 1 base, with 14 bases between them. The CDR3 contains 15 residues. Germline CDR1 is MNHNY and CDR2 is SVGAGI (reference sequence). The CDR3 sequence: CASSLREHGNTEAFF. The CDR3 DNA sequence: TGTGCCAGCAGTCTCAGGGAACATGGGAACACTGAAGCTTTCTTT.

This chain links TRBV6-1 with TRBJ2-5; 9 bases align to TRBD2. This CDR3 has 16 residues. The germline V gene encodes CDR1 MNHNS and CDR2 SASEGT. V dropped 1 base and J dropped 1; count of bases not matched to a gene: 4. CDR3 amino acids: CASSEEGGRVQETQYF. CDR3 DNA: TGTGCCAGCAGTGAAGAAGGCGGGAGGGTCCAAGAGACCCAGTACTTC.

V usage is TRBV7-8 and J usage is TRBJ1-5, with TRBD1 as a possible D gene (6 bases). This CDR3 has 13 residues. V lost 5 bases and J lost 11, with 16 bases in between. Germline V gene data show CDR1 as SGHVS and CDR2 as FQNEAQ. Here the CDR3 DNA reads TGTGCCAGCAGCCCCAGCGCCCAGGGGACCCAGCATTTT. Amino acids: CASSPSAQGTQHF. Variable domain in full (rest from reference TRBV7-8 and TRBJ1-5): GAGVSQSPRYKVAKRGQDVALRCDPISGHVSLFWYQQALGQGPEFLTYFQNEAQLDKSGLPSDRFFAERPEGSVSTLKIQRTQQEDSAVYLCASSPSAQGTQHFGDGTRLSIL.

This chain joins TRBV20-1 and TRBJ1-2; 7 bases are a match to TRBD1. The germline gives CDR1 DFQATT, CDR2 SNEGSKA (reference sequence). The CDR3 totals 15 residues. V lost 3 bases and J lost 1; bases outside the gene matches: 8. The CDR3 sequence is CSASGGTVLNYGYTF. CDR3 nucleotides: TGCAGTGCTAGTGGAGGGACAGTCCTTAACTATGGCTACACCTTC.

This chain joins TRBV6-1 and TRBJ1-5; tentative D call: TRBD1 (5 bases). Trimming removed 3 bases from V and 7 bases from J, with 19 bases in between. The germline CDR1 and CDR2 sequences are MNHNS and SASEGT. The CDR3 is 16 residues long. This CDR3 is CASSDPKGGAWQPQHF. The CDR3 DNA is TGTGCCAGCAGTGACCCTAAGGGAGGGGCCTGGCAGCCCCAGCATTTT.

The chain employs TRBV6-5 and TRBJ2-7, with D possibly being TRBD1 (6 bases). The CDR3 has 15 residues. The germline CDR1 and CDR2 sequences are MNHEY and SVGAGI. Trimming left V 6 bases short and J 2 bases short, with 17 bases between. CDR3 in amino acids: CASRRPGTNAYEQYF. CDR3 nucleotide sequence: TGTGCCAGCAGGCGCCCAGGGACAAATGCCTACGAGCAGTACTTC.

This clone was detected only once. This chain uses TRBV2 with TRBJ2-7, with a tentative D call TRBD2 (7 bases). V lost 2 bases, J lost 3 bases, and 23 bases lay in between. The CDR3 totals 18 residues. Germline V gene lookup returns CDR1 SNHLY and CDR2 FYNNEI. CDR3 DNA: TGTGCCAGCAGTGAAATGGGGGCGGTTCTAGCGGTCCTCTACGAGCAGTACTTC. Translating gives CASSEMGAVLAVLYEQYF.

The rearrangement joins TRBV2 to TRBJ2-5; 14 positions match TRBD2. The CDR3 is made up of 15 amino acids. V shed 7 bases, J shed 6 bases, and the junction held 7 bases outside the gene matches. Looked up from germline, CDR1 is SNHLY and CDR2 is FYNNEI. CDR3 residues: CASTKGLAGEKTQYF. The CDR3 bases are TGTGCCAGCACCAAGGGACTAGCGGGAGAAAAGACCCAGTACTTC.

This chain links TRBV7-2 with TRBJ2-7, with a tentative D call TRBD2 (5 bases). Germline values: CDR1 SGHTA, CDR2 FQGNSA. This CDR3 is 13 amino acids long. V lost 3 bases, J lost 3 bases, and 9 bases lay in between. CDR3 nucleotide sequence: TGTGCCAGCAGCTTCGGGGTGGGCTACGAGCAGTACTTC. Translation: CASSFGVGYEQYF.

V usage is TRBV18 and J usage is TRBJ1-1; a weak D match, TRBD1 (6 bases). The CDR3 spans 14 residues. Trimming cost V 0 bases and J 2 bases, with 7 bases left between them. Germline V gives CDR1 KGHSH, CDR2 LQKENI. In DNA, the CDR3 is TGTGCCAGCTCACCACCGGACAGAAACACTGAAGCTTTCTTT. Translated, it gives CASSPPDRNTEAFF.

V is TRBV11-2 and J is TRBJ2-3; 8 bases map to TRBD2. The V and J ends lost 3 bases and 0 bases, in that order; junction bases with no gene match: 8. The CDR3 has 17 amino acids. The germline V gene encodes CDR1 SGHAT and CDR2 FQNNGV. The CDR3 bases are TGTGCCAGCAGCTTTACTAATAGCGGGGCTAGCACAGATACGCAGTATTTT. Its translation: CASSFTNSGASTDTQYF.

CDR3 in amino acids: CASSPGTGSTDTQYF. The CDR3 DNA follows: TGCGCCAGCAGCCCCGGGACAGGGTCCACAGATACGCAGTATTTT. The rearrangement links TRBV10-1 to TRBJ2-3; 9 nucleotides align to TRBD1. The CDR3 is 15 residues long. V lost 6 bases and J lost 2; bases outside the gene matches: 6. From germline, CDR1 is WNHNN and CDR2 SYGVQD (reference sequence).

In this sample, this clone turned up many times. The genes are TRBV19 and TRBJ2-7; 9 bases align to TRBD2. CDR1 and CDR2 from the germline V gene are LNHDA and SQIVND (reference sequence). J gave up 6 bases and V 3 bases, and 9 bases lay outside the gene matches. The CDR3 covers 15 residues. The DNA for the CDR3 is TGTGCCAGTAGTATCCCTCTAGCGGGATCGTCCGAGCAGTACTTC. Translation: CASSIPLAGSSEQYF.

The chain couples TRBV29-1 to TRBJ1-1, with TRBD1 identical over 7 bases. J gave up 0 bases and V 7 bases, and 5 bases lay outside the gene matches. The CDR3 spans 13 residues. CDR1 and CDR2 (germline): SQVTM, ANQGSEA. The CDR3 bases are TGCAGCGGGGGACAGTTCATGAACACTGAAGCTTTCTTT. Translation: CSGGQFMNTEAFF.

DNA of the CDR3: TGTGCCACCAGTGATTTATCCGTGCAATACAGAGGGTCGGCTGAAGCTTTCTTT. Translating it yields CATSDLSVQYRGSAEAFF. This chain uses TRBV24-1 with TRBJ1-1; D uncertain. The CDR3 is 18 residues long. Trimming removed 1 base from V and 6 bases from J, with 23 bases in between. Germline V CDR1 and CDR2: KGHDR, SFDVKD.

The gene calls are TRBV13 and TRBJ2-1; 10 bases map to TRBD2. CDR1 and CDR2 (germline): PRHDT, FYEKMQ (reference sequence). V shed 1 base, J shed 4 bases, and the junction held 10 bases outside the gene matches. This CDR3 contains 18 residues. CDR3 region: CASSLVKREGQGYNEQFF. The CDR3 coding sequence is TGTGCCAGCAGCTTAGTAAAGCGGGAGGGCCAAGGGTACAATGAGCAGTTCTTC.

The table lists this clone with a count of one. V gene TRBV3-1 (or the pseudogene TRBV3-2) combines with J gene TRBJ2-1; no clear D gene. Germline lookup yields CDR1 LGHDT and CDR2 YNNKEL (reference sequence). V was shortened by 5 bases and J by 3 bases, with 2 bases between the two germline ends. The CDR3 is made up of 11 amino acids. The CDR3 nucleotides read TGTGCCAGCAGCTACTACAATGAGCAGTTCTTC. The encoded protein is CASSYYNEQFF.

The chain joins TRBV10-3 to TRBJ2-1, with D maybe TRBD2 (5 bases). The germline gives CDR1 ENHRY, CDR2 SYGVKD. The CDR3 extends over 14 amino acids. V lost 4 bases, J lost 5 bases, and 12 bases lay in between. The CDR3 DNA follows: TGTGCCATCAGTGCAGCCGAGGGAGACAATGAGCAGTTCTTC. It translates to CAISAAEGDNEQFF.

This chain's CDR3 is CASSREYEQYF. CDR3 in DNA: TGTGCCAGCAGCCGGGAGTACGAGCAGTACTTC. The chain links TRBV6-2 or TRBV6-3 to TRBJ2-7, with D perhaps TRBD2 (6 bases). Germline CDR1 reads MNHEY; CDR2 reads SVGEGT. The CDR3 spans 11 residues. Trimming removed 6 bases at V and 4 bases at J, with 7 bases between.

Points on this clone: This may arise from a read error, as a much more abundant clone is one base away. V is TRBV2 and J is TRBJ1-3; TRBD1 is a possible D gene (5 bases). The CDR3 is made up of 14 amino acids. Trimming removed 7 bases from V and 0 bases from J, with 10 bases in between. Per germline, CDR1 SNHLY and CDR2 FYNNEI. The CDR3 protein is CASTQGVSGNTIYF. The CDR3 DNA reads TGTGCCAGCACCCAAGGGGTCTCTGGAAACACCATATATTTT.

This chain links TRBV2 with TRBJ1-3; TRBD1 agrees at 8 bases. The V segment lost 7 bases and the J segment 4 bases; nucleotides outside the gene matches: 3. The CDR3 loop spans 13 amino acids. The V gene's germline CDR1 is SNHLY and CDR2 FYNNEI. CDR3 bases: TGTGCCAGCATCCGGGACAGGGGAAACACCATATATTTT. Amino acids: CASIRDRGNTIYF.